This T cell receptor (beta chain) was sequenced for a study of a mutant IDH1 vaccine in newly diagnosed glioma. Across the study: Vaccination of patients was performed eight times, in weeks 1, 3, 5, 7, 11, 15, 19 and 23. Whole-study findings and limits: Pseudoprogression seemed unrelated to changes in top peripheral T cell clonotypes.

As for time point: week 23, last vaccination. Every vaccination contained 300 ug of the mutant IDH1 20-mer peptide and was paired with topical imiquimod. On this clone itself: The antigen is undetermined.

Sequenced by immunoSEQ multiplex PCR; TCRdb stores in-frame clones only, minus some. Of around 9,800 clones in the sample, about 91% were seen once. The TCR was taken from a middle-aged woman with glioma. Some clones in this sample may be carry-over from other donors' samples. Sequencing was performed on PBMCs, taken from a glioma patient whose treatment included an IDH1 peptide vaccine.

DNA for the CDR3: TGTGCCAGCAGCCACCCACAGGGAACCCAGTACTTC. Its translation is CASSHPQGTQYF. The rearrangement joins TRBV6-6 to TRBJ2-5; D is perhaps TRBD1 (6 bases). From germline, CDR1 is MNHNY and CDR2 SVGAGI (reference sequence). This CDR3 region has 12 residues. The germline V and J ends were trimmed by 6 bases and 8 bases, with 13 bases remaining between them.